Below, 22 T cell receptor beta chains from the same sample are listed, as sequenced in a study of blood T cells in healthy people across ages. PCR was performed a second time for roughly 7 to 11 cycles using a sample-barcoded 5' primer and a J-beta primer mix. TCRdb reprocessed the 5' RACE reads with MiXCR, giving one entry per CDR3 protein. The sample holds 1,100,000 or so distinct CDR3 sequences, 45% seen once. The source material was blood. The receptors shown here come from a woman aged 60-75 years in good health.

This sequence joins TRBV14 and TRBJ2-5, with a possible D match to TRBD1 (6 bases). The germline V gene encodes CDR1 SGHDN and CDR2 FVKESK. The CDR3 covers 15 residues. V lost 2 bases to trimming and J lost 0 bases, with 10 bases between them. CDR3 sequence: CASSQFQGYQETQYF. Here the CDR3 DNA reads TGTGCCAGCAGCCAATTCCAGGGGTACCAAGAGACCCAGTACTTC. Full variable domain (outside the CDR3, taken from reference TRBV14 and TRBJ2-5): EAGVTQFPSHSVIEKGQTVTLRCDPISGHDNLYWYRRVMGKEIKFLLHFVKESKQDESGMPNNRFLAERTGGTYSTLKVQPAELEDSGVYFCASSQFQGYQETQYFGPGTRLLVL.

The chain employs TRBV6-1 and TRBJ2-7; D not resolved. The tail of the sequence fits TRBJ2-5 better, so the J call may be wrong. The germline CDR1 and CDR2 sequences are MNHNS and SASEGT. The CDR3 consists of 14 residues. Here the CDR3 reads CASSEVRSPETQYF. Here the CDR3 DNA reads TGTGCCAGCAGTGAAGTGCGCTCCCCAGAGACCCAGTACTTC.

The chain employs TRBV20-1 and TRBJ1-5, with D maybe TRBD1 (6 bases). CDR1 is DFQATT and CDR2 is SNEGSKA in the germline V gene (reference sequence). CDR3 length: 14 amino acids. V was clipped by 1 base and J by 0 bases, with 7 bases between them. The CDR3 loop reads CSARGQVSNQPQHF. The CDR3 DNA reads TGCAGTGCTAGAGGACAGGTTAGCAATCAGCCCCAGCATTTT.

V usage is TRBV5-1 and J usage is TRBJ2-5; 10 bases match TRBD1. Per germline, CDR1 SGHRS and CDR2 YFSETQ. Trimming cost V 4 bases and J 2 bases; bases outside gene matches: 14. The CDR3 is made up of 18 amino acids. The CDR3 DNA sequence: TGCGCCAGCAGCAAAGTCTGGGGGACAGGGGATTTTCAAGAGACCCAGTACTTC. This codes for CASSKVWGTGDFQETQYF.

The V and J genes are TRBV5-1 and TRBJ2-4; tentatively, D is TRBD2 (6 bases). This CDR3 contains 14 residues. Germline V gene lookup returns CDR1 SGHRS and CDR2 YFSETQ. V was trimmed by 4 bases and J by 13 bases, leaving 21 bases between them. In DNA form, the CDR3 reads TGCGCCAGCAGCCCTGGGGGACTCATATTGGGACAGTACTTC. Encoded protein: CASSPGGLILGQYF.

This chain links TRBV20-1 with TRBJ1-5, with 7 bases fitting TRBD1. The CDR3 length is 15 residues. Germline V gives CDR1 DFQATT, CDR2 SNEGSKA (reference sequence). V trimming: 0 bases; J trimming: 7 bases; junction bases outside the gene matches: 9. In DNA form, the CDR3 reads TGCAGTGCTAGAGATCCCAGGGGGGTTGGACAGCCCCAGCATTTT. Its protein is CSARDPRGVGQPQHF.

Of note for this clonotype: The junction differs from germline at one of its ends, possibly a read error. V and J are TRBV18 and TRBJ1-6; maybe TRBD1 (5 bases). The germline CDR1 and CDR2 sequences are KGHSH and LQKENI. The CDR3 covers 13 residues. The CDR3 region is CASSSGAGSPLHF. Here the CDR3 DNA reads TGCGCCAGCTCGTCCGGGGCTGGGTCACCCCTCCACTTT.

This clonotype was seen more than once but under ten times. The V and J genes are TRBV6-1 and TRBJ2-7; 11 nucleotides line up with TRBD2. V was clipped by 2 bases and J by 3 bases; unmatched bases: 12. The CDR3 has 18 amino acids. From germline, CDR1 is MNHNS and CDR2 SASEGT. CDR3 sequence: CASSEWTSGPHRGYEQYF. The CDR3 nucleotides are TGTGCCAGCAGTGAATGGACTAGCGGGCCCCATAGGGGCTACGAGCAGTACTTC.

The rearrangement links TRBV20-1 to TRBJ2-1; D is perhaps TRBD1 (5 bases). Between the trimmed V and J ends, which lost 3 bases and 4 bases, there was a span of 16 bases. The CDR3 consists of 15 residues. The germline gives CDR1 DFQATT, CDR2 SNEGSKA (reference sequence). CDR3 sequence: CSARYPGPSYNEQFF. CDR3 DNA: TGCAGTGCTAGGTATCCAGGGCCTAGTTACAATGAGCAGTTCTTC.

V is TRBV4-2 and J is TRBJ2-4, with D perhaps matching TRBD2 (6 bases). In germline, CDR1 is LGHNA, CDR2 YNFKEQ. The CDR3 is 18 amino acids. V was cut by 0 bases and J by 2 bases, with 17 bases left in between. The CDR3 DNA is TGTGCCAGCAGCCAAGAGAGGTCGGAGGGAGTCACCAAAAACATTCAGTACTTC. Its translation is CASSQERSEGVTKNIQYF.

The J gene is TRBJ2-3, the V gene TRBV11-2, with 12 nucleotides matching TRBD2. The V and J ends lost 2 bases and 1 base, in that order; junction bases with no gene match: 7. The germline V gene has CDR1 SGHAT and CDR2 FQNNGV. This CDR3 region has 18 residues. CDR3 in amino acids: CASSLSGLAGTRTDTQYF. The CDR3 nucleotides read TGTGCCAGCAGCTTATCAGGACTAGCGGGAACTCGCACAGATACGCAGTATTTT. Combining the CDR3 with reference TRBV11-2 and TRBJ2-3 gives the whole variable domain EAGVAQSPRYKIIEKRQSVAFWCNPISGHATLYWYQQILGQGPKLLIQFQNNGVVDDSQLPKDRFSAERLKGVDSTLKIQPAKLEDSAVYLCASSLSGLAGTRTDTQYFGPGTRLTVL.

This chain connects TRBV2 to TRBJ1-4, with D unclear. CDR1 SNHLY and CDR2 FYNNEI come from the germline V gene. The CDR3 spans 14 residues. The germline V and J ends were trimmed by 3 bases and 7 bases, with 12 bases remaining between them. The CDR3 loop reads CASSEGGPGEKLFF. In DNA form, the CDR3 reads TGTGCCAGCAGTGAGGGAGGGCCGGGTGAAAAACTGTTTTTT.

This CDR3 reads CASSRFGANVLTF. CDR3 in DNA: TGTGCCAGCAGCCGGTTTGGGGCCAACGTCCTGACTTTC. The V gene is TRBV6-4, the J gene TRBJ2-6; D not resolved. Trimming removed 6 bases from V and 3 bases from J, with 6 bases in between. Germline CDR1 and CDR2: MRHNA and SNTAGT. The CDR3 runs to 13 residues.

The chain has TRBV10-3 and TRBJ2-5, with 9 bases aligning to TRBD1. V trimming: 5 bases; J trimming: 5 bases; junction bases outside the gene matches: 6. Per germline, CDR1 ENHRY and CDR2 SYGVKD. CDR3 size: 14 residues. The CDR3 reads CAISPGQGFETQYF. DNA of the CDR3: TGTGCCATCAGTCCCGGACAGGGGTTTGAGACCCAGTACTTC.

The chain couples TRBV6-5 to TRBJ1-1, with D possibly matching TRBD1 (5 bases). This CDR3 region has 15 residues. CDR1 and CDR2 (germline): MNHEY, SVGAGI. Deletions cut 3 bases from V and 1 base from J, with 12 bases between. The CDR3, as DNA: TGTGCCAGCAGTTATTGGTCAGGGTCGAACACTGAAGCTTTCTTT. Encoded protein: CASSYWSGSNTEAFF.

This clonotype was recorded at least ten times. The CDR3 spells CASSSTSGTQETQYF. The CDR3, as DNA: TGTGCCAGCAGTTCGACTAGCGGAACCCAAGAGACCCAGTACTTC. The chain links TRBV6-5 to TRBJ2-5; 9 positions match TRBD2. The V and J ends lost 4 bases and 1 base, in that order; junction bases with no gene match: 4. From germline, CDR1 is MNHEY and CDR2 SVGAGI. The CDR3 spans 15 residues.

The V call is TRBV6-2 or TRBV6-3, the J call TRBJ2-1, with 10 nucleotides matching TRBD2. Germline V gene data show CDR1 as MNHEY and CDR2 as SVGEGT. V was pared by 2 bases and J by 10 bases, with 8 bases of the junction left unmatched. CDR3 size: 15 residues. The DNA for the CDR3 is TGTGCCAGCAGTTACGGTCGGCTAGCGGGAGACGAGCAGTTCTTC. Translation gives CASSYGRLAGDEQFF.

This chain connects TRBV9 to TRBJ2-3, with TRBD2 as a possible D gene (6 bases). Trimming left V 0 bases short and J 0 bases short, with 8 bases between. The CDR3 runs 15 residues. CDR1 and CDR2 (germline): SGDLS, YYNGEE. CDR3 amino acids: CASSVDGSSTDTQYF. The CDR3 DNA reads as TGTGCCAGCAGCGTAGACGGGAGTAGCACAGATACGCAGTATTTT.

V and J are TRBV29-1 and TRBJ2-5; D is possibly TRBD1 (6 bases). The J call is doubtful: the DNA matches TRBJ2-7 better. This CDR3 spans 13 amino acids. Germline loops: CDR1 SQVTM, CDR2 ANQGSEA. The CDR3 region has the DNA TGCAGCACCCTGACAGGTTCCAACTACGAGCAGTACTTC. This translates into CSTLTGSNYEQYF.

The CDR3 here is CAISEGTGSETQYF. The CDR3 DNA is TGTGCCATCAGTGAGGGGACAGGGTCCGAGACCCAGTACTTC. The chain links TRBV10-3 to TRBJ2-5, with 9 bases that match TRBD1. The CDR3 is made up of 14 amino acids. Trimming at V came to 2 bases and at J to 5 bases, leaving 3 bases not matched to a gene. CDR1 and CDR2 from the germline V gene are ENHRY and SYGVKD.

The chain is built from TRBV12-3 or TRBV12-4 and TRBJ1-4; D gene ambiguous. Trimming took 5 bases from V and 12 from J, leaving 16 bases between them. The CDR3 spans 13 residues. Written as DNA, the CDR3 is TGTGCCAGCAGTGTAGAATCAGGATTTGAACTGTTTTTT. It yields the protein CASSVESGFELFF.

This clonotype has more than one count but fewer than ten. The rearrangement links TRBV9 to TRBJ2-5; 9 bases line up with TRBD1. The CDR3 contains 17 residues. Germline V gene sequence: CDR1 SGDLS, CDR2 YYNGEE. Germline trimming cut 0 bases from V and 2 bases from J; bases unmatched to any gene: 8. As DNA, the CDR3 is TGTGCCAGCAGCGTAGAGCAACCGGGACAGGGACAAGAGACCCAGTACTTC. Protein product: CASSVEQPGQGQETQYF.